Below are 10 T cell receptor beta chains sequenced from a single sample in a study of response to subunit inactivated influenza vaccine. TCRdb analysed the RT-PCR reads with MiXCR anew, one entry per CDR3 protein. The table records roughly 540,000 distinct CDR3 sequences, under 30% of them present only once. The sample was also linked to a second study, of T cells expressing NK-cell markers. As reported in that work: UMIs accompanied the 5'RACE template switching by which TCR beta cDNA was made.

Specimen: CD4+ T cells sorted from PBMCs, collected 12 days after vaccination. The receptor set was obtained from a man between 50 and 59 years old who received an inactivated influenza vaccine.

The chain combines TRBV4-2 with TRBJ2-3; TRBD2 aligns across 11 bases. Germline CDR1 and CDR2: LGHNA and YNFKEQ. There are 16 residues in the CDR3. The ends lost 2 bases at V and 3 bases at J; junction bases unmatched: 4. CDR3 region: CASSQQTSGATDTQYF. In nucleotides, the CDR3 is TGTGCCAGCAGCCAACAGACTAGCGGGGCGACAGATACGCAGTATTTT.

The V call is TRBV5-1, the J call TRBJ1-1; D not resolved. The CDR3 has 14 amino acids. With 2 bases removed from V and 8 bases from J, the gap between germline ends came to 16 bases. Looked up from germline, CDR1 is SGHRS and CDR2 is YFSETQ. The CDR3 spells CASSFDWVSDEAFF. The CDR3 bases are TGCGCCAGCAGCTTTGATTGGGTTAGCGACGAAGCTTTCTTT.

In this sample, this clonotype turned up many times. This chain uses TRBV5-6 with TRBJ1-5; D not certain. Germline CDR1 SGHDT, CDR2 YYEEEE. Trimming took 0 bases from V and 0 from J, leaving 10 bases between them. There are 16 residues in the CDR3. The CDR3 reads CASSLAASNSNQPQHF. The CDR3, as DNA: TGTGCCAGCAGCTTGGCCGCCAGCAATAGCAATCAGCCCCAGCATTTT.

This chain joins TRBV7-2 and TRBJ1-2; TRBD1 matches at 8 bases. V trimming: 6 bases; J trimming: 5 bases; junction bases outside the gene matches: 5. The germline V gene has CDR1 SGHTA and CDR2 FQGNSA. CDR3 length: 13 residues. For the CDR3, the DNA is TGTGCCAGCAGTTGGGACAGGCAGTATGGCTACACCTTC. It codes for CASSWDRQYGYTF.

This clonotype has a count of ten or more. The chain has TRBV5-6 and TRBJ2-3; D unclear. The CDR3 is 14 amino acids. The germline CDR1 and CDR2 sequences are SGHDT and YYEEEE. Trimming pared 4 bases from V and 1 base from J, leaving 10 bases between. CDR3 sequence reads: CASSADRGTDTQYF. DNA for the CDR3: TGTGCCAGCAGCGCGGACCGAGGCACAGATACGCAGTATTTT.

This clonotype was seen once. V gene TRBV11-1 combines with J gene TRBJ1-2; weak D call: TRBD1 (5 bases). Germline assignment: CDR1 SGHAT and CDR2 FQDESV (reference sequence). The CDR3 covers 16 residues. With 3 bases removed from V and 0 bases from J, the gap between germline ends came to 14 bases. The chain's CDR3 is CASSFTRGPANYGYTF. CDR3 coding DNA: TGTGCCAGCAGCTTTACCCGGGGACCAGCTAACTATGGCTACACCTTC.

The chain carries TRBV10-3 and TRBJ2-5, with 8 nucleotides matching TRBD1. Per the germline V gene, CDR1 is ENHRY and CDR2 is SYGVKD. The CDR3 totals 15 residues. J lost 4 bases, V lost 10 bases, and 14 bases had no gene match. This CDR3 reads CATRSITGGGETQYF. CDR3 sequence (DNA): TGTGCCACCCGAAGTATCACAGGGGGAGGAGAGACCCAGTACTTC.

In regard to this clonotype: The germline gene is not matched at one end of the junction; a read error may be the cause. The CDR3 sequence: CASIVGLTGSSYNEQFF. The CDR3 DNA sequence: TGTGCCAGCATCGTAGGGTTGACAGGGAGCTCCTACAATGAGCAGTTCTTC. The J gene is TRBJ2-1, the V gene TRBV9; 7 positions agree with TRBD1. Germline V CDR1 and CDR2: SGDLS, YYNGEE. This CDR3 is built from 17 residues.

V usage is TRBV12-3 or TRBV12-4 and J usage is TRBJ1-4, with no clear D. The CDR3 length is 13 residues. Trimming took 6 bases from V and 5 from J, leaving 10 bases between them. The CDR3 DNA reads TGTGCCAGCAGCCCTTCGGGGAATGAAAAACTGTTTTTT. Translated: CASSPSGNEKLFF.

This chain uses TRBV5-1 with TRBJ2-7; TRBD2 might be the D (7 bases). The CDR3 is 16 amino acids. Germline values: CDR1 SGHRS, CDR2 YFSETQ. Deletions cut 2 bases from V and 1 base from J, with 16 bases between. The CDR3 nucleotides are TGCGCCAGCAGCTTTGACAGGACTAGTACATCCTACGAGCAGTACTTC. Translated: CASSFDRTSTSYEQYF.